This T cell receptor beta chain comes out of a study of T-cell memory formation after mild COVID-19 (dated by TCRdb to the early 2020s). A note on the overall study: TCR sequence clusters from the two donors were largely donor specific. Longitudinal TCRalpha and TCRbeta repertoire sequencing tracked T-cell clones expanding and contracting after mild COVID-19 in a couple of donors. Two young, previously healthy adult volunteers made up the cohort, one male and one female. On the study overall, not on this receptor specifically: From day 15 to 85, contracting clones showed balanced CD4/CD8 phenotypes, whereas a second wave of clones that expanded from day 15 to 37 leaned towards CD4+. The study included only two mild cases, and larger cohorts that include severe cases with pre-infection samples were judged to be necessary. SARS-CoV-2 specificity was not confirmed for the second-wave clones peaking on day 37. Some responding clones were found in pre-infection memory, which suggests that pre-existing cross-reactive memory T cells took part in the SARS-CoV-2 response. Contracting CD4+ clones were found mainly in CM and EM memory subsets, while CD8+ clones were enriched in EMRA.

Germline trimming: 3 bases from V, 6 bases from J; junction bases outside gene matches: 3. CDR1 DFQATT and CDR2 SNEGSKA were looked up in the germline V gene (reference sequence). The CDR3 numbers 12 residues from cysteine through phenylalanine. The DNA shown is the 36-base CDR3, in frame from base 1. In its sample, this clonotype was seen a few times. There is no known antigen for this receptor. No much larger clone exists at a distance of one base, and base qualities are not known. PBMCs were isolated by Ficoll-Paque density gradient centrifugation. The sequencer listed for this sample is Illumina NovaSeq 6000. TCRalpha and TCRbeta cDNA libraries were built by 5'RACE with constant-segment primers, adding sample barcodes and unique molecular identifiers. RNA was extracted from every sample with Trizol reagent. Amplification of the libraries took two PCR steps, and the second step added a second sample barcode plus Illumina TruSeq adapters. Sequencing of the libraries was done on an Illumina NovaSeq, producing 2 x 150 bp paired-end reads. As for how the authors treated the data: Reads were demultiplexed and collapsed into UMI-guided consensus sequences with migec v1.2.7. Using mixcr v2.1.11, the UMI consensuses were aligned to TRA and TRB V and J templates and assembled into clonotypes. A clonotype was counted as expanded or contracted only if both edgeR and NoisET called the change significant, with noise models trained on biological replicates. For edgeR calls, the thresholds were a false discovery rate-adjusted p below 0.01 and a log2 fold-change of 1. As an exploratory analysis of dynamics, max-normalized trajectories of the 1000 most abundant clonotypes were examined by PCA with hierarchical clustering. Separately sequenced CD4+ and CD8+ repertoires were used to assign a CD4 or CD8 phenotype to each responding clone. TCRdb reanalyzed the raw reads on its own, using fastp at Q25 for trimming and MiXCR for clone calling, and kept in-frame beta chains. Duplicate CDR3 protein sequences are folded into a single record with the most common DNA and genes. TCRdb, not the original authors, processed these V and J calls. Present in this sample are about 150,000 distinct CDR3 sequences, under 25% of which were seen just once. The ten largest clones represent under 2.5% of the sample.

This TCR was recovered from an adult woman who had mild COVID-19 (a few samples of this study predate the infection). The sample titles of this study are shuffled in the database, so cell type and time point are left out; the donor was told from shared clones. Material: PBMCs or a T cell subset sorted from them (not recorded which). This sequence uses TRBV20-1 and TRBJ2-3; TRBD1 matches 7 bases in the middle. The nucleotides are TGCAGTGCTAGTAGGGGGCGGGATACGCAGTATTTT. Its amino acids are CSASRGRDTQYF.